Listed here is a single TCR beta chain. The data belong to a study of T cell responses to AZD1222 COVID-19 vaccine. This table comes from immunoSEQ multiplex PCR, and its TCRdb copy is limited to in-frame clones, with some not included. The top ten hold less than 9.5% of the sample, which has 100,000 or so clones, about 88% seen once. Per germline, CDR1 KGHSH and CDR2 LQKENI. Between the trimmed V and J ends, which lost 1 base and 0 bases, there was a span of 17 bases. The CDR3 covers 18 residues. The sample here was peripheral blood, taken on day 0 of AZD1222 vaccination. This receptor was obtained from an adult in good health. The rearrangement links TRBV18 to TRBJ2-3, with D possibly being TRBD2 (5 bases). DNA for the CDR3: TGTGCCAGCTCACCACTACTCCGAGGTCGGACTAGCACAGATACGCAGTATTTT. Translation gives CASSPLLRGRTSTDTQYF.